This T cell receptor (beta chain) came from a study of blood T cell repertoires in COVID-19. This clone was detected only a few times. In the study's own analysis: By means of reference gene primer amplification, nucleated cell counts were estimated. The repertoire was sequenced with immunoSEQ multiplex PCR; TCRdb's copy has only in-frame clones and lacks some. V, J and clone size are taken as reported in that table, and D and trimming were inferred from the DNA itself. The repertoire holds some 250,000 clones, with 70% to 90% as singletons. The germline V gene encodes CDR1 LNHDA and CDR2 SQIVND (reference sequence). V lost 8 bases and J 2 bases, leaving 28 bases between the germline ends. The CDR3 is made up of 19 amino acids.

Material: peripheral blood. V gene TRBV19 combines with J gene TRBJ1-5; a possible D gene is TRBD1 (6 bases). The sequence was obtained from a young woman who had recovered from COVID-19. The CDR3: CASGGLQGGYGIGNQPQHF. The CDR3 bases are TGTGCCAGTGGAGGGCTACAGGGAGGGTATGGGATAGGCAATCAGCCCCAGCATTTT.